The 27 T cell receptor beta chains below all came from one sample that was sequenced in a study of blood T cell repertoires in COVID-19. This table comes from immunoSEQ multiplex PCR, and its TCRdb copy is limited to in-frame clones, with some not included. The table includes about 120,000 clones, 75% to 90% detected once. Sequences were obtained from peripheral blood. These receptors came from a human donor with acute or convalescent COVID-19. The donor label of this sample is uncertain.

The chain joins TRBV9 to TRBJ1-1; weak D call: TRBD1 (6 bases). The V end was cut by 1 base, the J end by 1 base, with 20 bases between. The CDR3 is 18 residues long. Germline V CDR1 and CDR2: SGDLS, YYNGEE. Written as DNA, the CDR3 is TGTGCCAGCAGCGTAAGTCCTGGACAGATCACCTCGAACACTGAAGCTTTCTTT. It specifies CASSVSPGQITSNTEAFF. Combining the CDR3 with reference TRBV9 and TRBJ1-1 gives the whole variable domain DSGVTQTPKHLITATGQRVTLRCSPRSGDLSVYWYQQSLDQGLQFLIQYYNGEERAKGNILERFSAQQFPDLHSELNLSSLELGDSALYFCASSVSPGQITSNTEAFFGQGTRLTVV.

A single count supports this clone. CDR3 in DNA: TGCAGTACAGACGGTTCCTATGGCTACACCTTC. Encoded protein: CSTDGSYGYTF. The chain couples TRBV20-1 to TRBJ1-2; D is uncertain. CDR3 length: 11 residues. V lost 8 bases and J lost 4, with 11 bases in between. Germline V gene lookup returns CDR1 DFQATT and CDR2 SNEGSKA (reference sequence).

The CDR3 loop reads CASSMTRGGNTIYF. Here the CDR3 DNA reads TGTGCCAGTAGCATGACCCGCGGGGGAAACACCATATATTTT. V and J are TRBV19 and TRBJ1-3; no clear D gene. This CDR3 is 14 amino acids long. The V and J ends lost 6 bases and 4 bases respectively, with 13 bases between them. CDR1 is LNHDA and CDR2 is SQIVND in the germline V gene (reference sequence).

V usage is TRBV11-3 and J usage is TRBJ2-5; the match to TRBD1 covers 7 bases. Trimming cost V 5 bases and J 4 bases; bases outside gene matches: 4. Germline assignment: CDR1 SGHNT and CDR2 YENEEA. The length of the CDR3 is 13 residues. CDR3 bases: TGTGCCAGCAGCCGAGGGACAGCAGAGACCCAGTACTTC. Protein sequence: CASSRGTAETQYF. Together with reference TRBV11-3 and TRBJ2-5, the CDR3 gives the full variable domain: EAGVVQSPRYKIIEKKQPVAFWCNPISGHNTLYWYLQNLGQGPELLIRYENEEAVDDSQLPKDRFSAERLKGVDSTLKIQPAELGDSAVYLCASSRGTAETQYFGPGTRLLVL.

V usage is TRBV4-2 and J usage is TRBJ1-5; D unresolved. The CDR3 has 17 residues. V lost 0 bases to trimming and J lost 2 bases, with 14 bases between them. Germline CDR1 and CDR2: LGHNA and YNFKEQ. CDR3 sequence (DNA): TGTGCCAGCAGCCAAGATCCCCCGCAGGTTGGCAATCAGCCCCAGCATTTT. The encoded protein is CASSQDPPQVGNQPQHF.

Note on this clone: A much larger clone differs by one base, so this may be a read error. CDR3 sequence reads: CASSSGTGNQPQHF. DNA of the CDR3: TGTGCCAGCAGTTCCGGGACAGGGAATCAGCCCCAGCATTTT. The chain links TRBV7-9 to TRBJ1-5; 9 bases match TRBD1. V lost 6 bases, J lost 4 bases, and 4 bases stayed unmatched. This CDR3 region has 14 residues. Germline CDR1 reads SEHNR; CDR2 reads FQNEAQ (reference sequence).

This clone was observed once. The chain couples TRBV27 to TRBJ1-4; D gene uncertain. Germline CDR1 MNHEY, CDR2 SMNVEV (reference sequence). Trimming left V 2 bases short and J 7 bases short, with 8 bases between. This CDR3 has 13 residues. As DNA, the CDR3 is TGTGCCAGCAGTTTACAGCGGGGTGAAAAACTGTTTTTT. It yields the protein CASSLQRGEKLFF.

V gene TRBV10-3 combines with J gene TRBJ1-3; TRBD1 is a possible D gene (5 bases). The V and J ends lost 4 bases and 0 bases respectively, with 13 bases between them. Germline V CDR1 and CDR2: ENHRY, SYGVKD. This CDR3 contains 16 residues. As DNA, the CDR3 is TGTGCCATCAGTGCGGTGACAGCTGGCTCTGGAAACACCATATATTTT. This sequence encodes CAISAVTAGSGNTIYF.

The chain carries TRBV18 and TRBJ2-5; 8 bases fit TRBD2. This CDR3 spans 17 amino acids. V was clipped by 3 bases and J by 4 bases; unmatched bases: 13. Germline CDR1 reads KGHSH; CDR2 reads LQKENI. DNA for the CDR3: TGTGCCAGCTCACCGAGCACGGGAGCGGGAGAGGGAGAGACCCAGTACTTC. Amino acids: CASSPSTGAGEGETQYF.

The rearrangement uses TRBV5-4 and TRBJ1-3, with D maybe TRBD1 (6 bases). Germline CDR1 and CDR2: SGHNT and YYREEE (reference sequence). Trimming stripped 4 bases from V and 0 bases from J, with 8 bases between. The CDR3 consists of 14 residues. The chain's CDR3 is CASSRDTSGNTIYF. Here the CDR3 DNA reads TGTGCCAGCAGCCGGGACACCTCTGGAAACACCATATATTTT.

The CDR3 nucleotides read TGTGCCAGCAGTCCGCGGGACCTCAGCAATGGCTACACCTTC. This gives the protein CASSPRDLSNGYTF. The genes are TRBV6-5 and TRBJ1-2; maybe TRBD1 (5 bases). V lost 5 bases and J 6 bases, leaving 16 bases between the germline ends. In germline, CDR1 is MNHEY, CDR2 SVGAGI. The CDR3 covers 14 residues.

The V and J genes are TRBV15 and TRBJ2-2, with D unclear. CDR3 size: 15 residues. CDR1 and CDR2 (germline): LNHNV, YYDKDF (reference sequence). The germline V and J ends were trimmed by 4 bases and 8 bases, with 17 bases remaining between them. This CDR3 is CATSTTFSHSGELFF. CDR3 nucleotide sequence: TGTGCCACCAGCACGACCTTTTCCCACAGTGGGGAGCTGTTTTTT.

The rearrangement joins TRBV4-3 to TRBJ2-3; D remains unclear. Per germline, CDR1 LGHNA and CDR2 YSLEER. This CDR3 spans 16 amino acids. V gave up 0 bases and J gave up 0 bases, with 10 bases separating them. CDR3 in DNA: TGCGCCAGCAGCCAAGAGTACCGTAGAAGCACAGATACGCAGTATTTT. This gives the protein CASSQEYRRSTDTQYF.

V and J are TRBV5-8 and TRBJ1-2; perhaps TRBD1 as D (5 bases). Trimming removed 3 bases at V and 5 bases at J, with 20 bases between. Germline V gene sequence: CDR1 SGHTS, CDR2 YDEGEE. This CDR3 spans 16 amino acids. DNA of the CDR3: TGTGCCAGCAGCTCGCGCATCGGGGGGGATGAGTATGGCTACACCTTC. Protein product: CASSSRIGGDEYGYTF.

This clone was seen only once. The CDR3 reads CASSYTGTGSYEQYF. Here the CDR3 DNA reads TGTGCCAGCAGCTATACCGGGACAGGGAGCTACGAGCAGTACTTC. The J gene is TRBJ2-7, the V gene TRBV13, with 9 nucleotides matching TRBD1. This CDR3 has 15 residues. J gave up 3 bases and V 4 bases, and 7 bases lay outside the gene matches. Germline V gene data show CDR1 as PRHDT and CDR2 as FYEKMQ (reference sequence).

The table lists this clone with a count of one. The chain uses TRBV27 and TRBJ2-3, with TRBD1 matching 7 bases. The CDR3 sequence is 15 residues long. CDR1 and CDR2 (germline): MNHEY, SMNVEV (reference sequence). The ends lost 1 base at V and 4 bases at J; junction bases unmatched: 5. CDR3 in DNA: TGTGCCAGCAGTTTATACCCTACAGGGGCAGATACGCAGTATTTT. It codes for CASSLYPTGADTQYF.

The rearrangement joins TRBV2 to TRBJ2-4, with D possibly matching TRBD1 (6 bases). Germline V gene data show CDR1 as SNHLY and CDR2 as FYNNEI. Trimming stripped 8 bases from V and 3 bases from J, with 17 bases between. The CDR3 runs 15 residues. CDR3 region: CASDGQYKDKNIQYF. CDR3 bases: TGTGCCAGCGATGGACAGTATAAGGACAAAAACATTCAGTACTTC.

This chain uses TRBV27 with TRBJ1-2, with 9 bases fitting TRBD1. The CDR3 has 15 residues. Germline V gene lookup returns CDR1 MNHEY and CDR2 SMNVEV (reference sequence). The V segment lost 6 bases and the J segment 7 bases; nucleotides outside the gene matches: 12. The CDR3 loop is CASRGTGGARGGYTF. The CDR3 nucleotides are TGTGCCAGCAGGGGAACAGGGGGCGCACGGGGTGGCTACACCTTC.

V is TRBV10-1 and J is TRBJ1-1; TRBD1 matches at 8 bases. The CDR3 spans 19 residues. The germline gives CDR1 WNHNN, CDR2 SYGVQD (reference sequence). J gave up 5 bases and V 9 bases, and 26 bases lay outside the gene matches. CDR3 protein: CARMDRVGDLGTPGTEAFF. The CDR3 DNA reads TGCGCCAGGATGGACAGGGTCGGGGATTTGGGTACCCCGGGGACTGAAGCTTTCTTT.

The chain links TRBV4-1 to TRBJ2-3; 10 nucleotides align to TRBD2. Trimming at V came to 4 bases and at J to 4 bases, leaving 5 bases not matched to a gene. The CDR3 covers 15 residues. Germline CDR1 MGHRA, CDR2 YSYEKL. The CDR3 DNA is TGCGCCAGCAGCCTACTAGCGGGGACACCAGATACGCAGTATTTT. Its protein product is CASSLLAGTPDTQYF.

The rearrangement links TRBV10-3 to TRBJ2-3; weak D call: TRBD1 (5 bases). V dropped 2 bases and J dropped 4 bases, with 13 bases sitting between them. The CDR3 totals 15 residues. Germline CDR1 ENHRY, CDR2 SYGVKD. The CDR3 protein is CAISERGEAADTQYF. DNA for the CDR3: TGTGCCATCAGTGAGAGGGGTGAGGCCGCAGATACGCAGTATTTT.

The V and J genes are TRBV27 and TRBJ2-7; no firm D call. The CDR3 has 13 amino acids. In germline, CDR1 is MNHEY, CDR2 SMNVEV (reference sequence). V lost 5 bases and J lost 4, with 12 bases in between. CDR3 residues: CASSHRTGYEQYF. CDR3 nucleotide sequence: TGTGCCAGCAGTCACCGAACCGGGTACGAGCAGTACTTC.

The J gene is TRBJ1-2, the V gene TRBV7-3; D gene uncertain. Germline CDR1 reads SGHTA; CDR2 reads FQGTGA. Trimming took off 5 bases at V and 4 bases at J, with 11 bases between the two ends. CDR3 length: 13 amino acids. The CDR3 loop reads CASSGDTGYGYTF. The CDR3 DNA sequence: TGTGCCAGCAGCGGTGACACCGGCTATGGCTACACCTTC.

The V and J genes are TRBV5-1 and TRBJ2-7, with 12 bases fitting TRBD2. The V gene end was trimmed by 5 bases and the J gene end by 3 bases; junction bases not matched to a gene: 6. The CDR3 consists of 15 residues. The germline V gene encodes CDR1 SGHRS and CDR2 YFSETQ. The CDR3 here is CASRVGLAGFYEQYF. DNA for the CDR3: TGCGCCAGCAGGGTTGGACTAGCGGGGTTCTACGAGCAGTACTTC.

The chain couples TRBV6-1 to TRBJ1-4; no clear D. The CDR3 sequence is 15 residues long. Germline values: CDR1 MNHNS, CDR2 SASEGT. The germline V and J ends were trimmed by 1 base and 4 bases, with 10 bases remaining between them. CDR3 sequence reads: CASSEVYLLNEKLFF. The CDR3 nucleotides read TGTGCCAGCAGTGAAGTCTACTTGCTTAATGAAAAACTGTTTTTT.

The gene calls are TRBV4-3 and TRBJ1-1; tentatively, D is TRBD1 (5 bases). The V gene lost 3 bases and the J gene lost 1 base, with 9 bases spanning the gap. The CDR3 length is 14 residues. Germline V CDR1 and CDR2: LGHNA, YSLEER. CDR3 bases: TGCGCCAGCAGCCAGCAGACAGCGAACACTGAAGCTTTCTTT. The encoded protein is CASSQQTANTEAFF.

CDR3 sequence (DNA): TGTGCCAGCAGCCCTTATAGGGTATTGGGGGGGGGAGCCTACGAGCAGTACTTC. It specifies CASSPYRVLGGGAYEQYF. The chain recombines TRBV7-8 with TRBJ2-7; TRBD2 aligns across 7 bases. The trim removed 5 bases at V and 2 bases at J, leaving 18 bases unmatched. From germline, CDR1 is SGHVS and CDR2 FQNEAQ. The CDR3 covers 18 residues.